This TCR beta chain was retrieved from a study of molecular identifiers for immune sequencing clone quantification. The wider study: Replicates involved a five-way split of RNA from around 20,000 or 99,000 naive CD8 cells, with sequencing of four.

TCRdb processed the PCR reads anew with MiXCR; each CDR3 protein has one entry. The sample lists around 8,000 distinct CDR3 sequences; 30% to 40% were seen once. Construction of naive CD8 libraries employed about 17,000 to 1,100,000 sorted cells together with 10%, 30% or 50% RNA. The source of this sequence is a human donor in good health. Some libraries in this study had Jurkat cell RNA spiked in. The material sequenced was naive CD8+ T cells from blood, with Jurkat cell RNA spiked in. Specified subset: FACS-sorted CD8+CD4-CCR7+CD45RA+ naive T cells.

The CDR3 sequence: CASSAGMGQNIQYF. CDR3 DNA sequence: TGCGCCAGCAGCGCCGGGATGGGCCAAAACATTCAGTACTTC. V usage is TRBV4-3 and J usage is TRBJ2-4; the D gene is possibly TRBD2 (5 bases). The CDR3 contains 14 residues. Germline V gene lookup returns CDR1 LGHNA and CDR2 YSLEER. V lost 5 bases and J 5 bases, leaving 13 bases between the germline ends.